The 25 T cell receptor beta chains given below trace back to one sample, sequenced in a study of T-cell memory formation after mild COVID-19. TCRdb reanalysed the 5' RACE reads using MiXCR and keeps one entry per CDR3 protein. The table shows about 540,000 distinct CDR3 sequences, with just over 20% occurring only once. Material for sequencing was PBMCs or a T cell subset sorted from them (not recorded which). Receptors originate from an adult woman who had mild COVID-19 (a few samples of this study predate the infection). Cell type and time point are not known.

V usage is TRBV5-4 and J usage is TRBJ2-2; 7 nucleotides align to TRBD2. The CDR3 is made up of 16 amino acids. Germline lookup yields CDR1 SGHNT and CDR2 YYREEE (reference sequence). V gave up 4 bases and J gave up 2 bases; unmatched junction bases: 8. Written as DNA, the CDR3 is TGTGCCAGCAGCCCGGCCGGGACTACCAACACCGGGGAGCTGTTTTTT. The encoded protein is CASSPAGTTNTGELFF.

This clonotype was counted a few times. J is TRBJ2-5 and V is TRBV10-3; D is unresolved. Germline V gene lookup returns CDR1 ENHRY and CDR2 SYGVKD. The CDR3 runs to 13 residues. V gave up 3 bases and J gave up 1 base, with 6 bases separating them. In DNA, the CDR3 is TGTGCCATCAGTGACAGAGTCCAAGAGACCCAGTACTTC. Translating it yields CAISDRVQETQYF.

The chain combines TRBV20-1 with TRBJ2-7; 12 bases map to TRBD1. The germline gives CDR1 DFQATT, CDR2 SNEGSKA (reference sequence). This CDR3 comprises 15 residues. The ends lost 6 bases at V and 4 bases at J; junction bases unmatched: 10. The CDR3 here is CSATGTGGAEYEQYF. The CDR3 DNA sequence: TGCAGTGCAACCGGGACAGGGGGCGCGGAGTACGAGCAGTACTTC.

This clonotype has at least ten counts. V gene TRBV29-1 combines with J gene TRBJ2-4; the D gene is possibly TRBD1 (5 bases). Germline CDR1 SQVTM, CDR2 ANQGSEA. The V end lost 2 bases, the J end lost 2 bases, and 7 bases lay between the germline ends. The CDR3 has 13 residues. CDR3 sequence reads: CSVEQGSKNIQYF. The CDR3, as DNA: TGCAGCGTTGAACAGGGATCCAAAAACATTCAGTACTTC.

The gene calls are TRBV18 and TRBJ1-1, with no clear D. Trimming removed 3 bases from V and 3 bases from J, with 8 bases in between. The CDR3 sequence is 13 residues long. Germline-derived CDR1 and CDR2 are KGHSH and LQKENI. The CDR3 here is CASSPLMDTEAFF. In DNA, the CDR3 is TGTGCCAGCTCACCCTTAATGGACACTGAAGCTTTCTTT.

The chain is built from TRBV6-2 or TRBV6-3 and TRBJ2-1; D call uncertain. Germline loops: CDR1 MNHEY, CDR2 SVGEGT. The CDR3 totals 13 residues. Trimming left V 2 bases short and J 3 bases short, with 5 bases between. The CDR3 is CASSYDVYNEQFF. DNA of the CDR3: TGTGCCAGCAGTTACGATGTCTACAATGAGCAGTTCTTC.

The CDR3: CASSPDRRGNTEAFF. CDR3 DNA sequence: TGTGCCAGCTCACCCGACCGGAGGGGGAACACTGAAGCTTTCTTT. The chain couples TRBV18 to TRBJ1-1, with a possible D match to TRBD1 (5 bases). The CDR3 length is 15 residues. CDR1 KGHSH and CDR2 LQKENI come from the germline V gene. V lost 3 bases, J lost 1 base, and 12 bases lay in between.

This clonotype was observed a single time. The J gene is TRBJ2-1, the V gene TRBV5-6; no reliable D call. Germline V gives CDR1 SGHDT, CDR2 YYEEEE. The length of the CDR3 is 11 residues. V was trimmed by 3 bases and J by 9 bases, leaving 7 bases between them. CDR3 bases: TGTGCCAGCAGCTACATTGGTGAGCAGTTCTTC. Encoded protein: CASSYIGEQFF.

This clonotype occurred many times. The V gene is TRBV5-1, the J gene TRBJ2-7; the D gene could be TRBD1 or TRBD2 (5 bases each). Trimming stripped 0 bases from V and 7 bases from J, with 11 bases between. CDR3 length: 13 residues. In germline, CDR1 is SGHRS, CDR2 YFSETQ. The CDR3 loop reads CASSLVVGAEQYF. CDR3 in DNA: TGCGCCAGCAGCTTGGTCGTCGGGGCTGAGCAGTACTTC. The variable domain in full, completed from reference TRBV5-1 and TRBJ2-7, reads KAGVTQTPRYLIKTRGQQVTLSCSPISGHRSVSWYQQTPGQGLQFLFEYFSETQRNKGNFPGRFSGRQFSNSRSEMNVSTLELGDSALYLCASSLVVGAEQYFGPGTRLTVT.

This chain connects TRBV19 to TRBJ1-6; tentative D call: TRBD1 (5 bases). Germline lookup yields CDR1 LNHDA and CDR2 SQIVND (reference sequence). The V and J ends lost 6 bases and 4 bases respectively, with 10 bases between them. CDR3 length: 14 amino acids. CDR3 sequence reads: CASSTGRYNSPLHF. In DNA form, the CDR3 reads TGTGCCAGTAGCACAGGCCGGTATAATTCACCCCTCCACTTT.

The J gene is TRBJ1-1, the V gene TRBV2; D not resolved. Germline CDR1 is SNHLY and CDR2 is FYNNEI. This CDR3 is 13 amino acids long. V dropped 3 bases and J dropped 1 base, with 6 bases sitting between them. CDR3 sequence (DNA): TGTGCCAGCAGTGAGGCCAGGAACACTGAAGCTTTCTTT. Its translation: CASSEARNTEAFF.

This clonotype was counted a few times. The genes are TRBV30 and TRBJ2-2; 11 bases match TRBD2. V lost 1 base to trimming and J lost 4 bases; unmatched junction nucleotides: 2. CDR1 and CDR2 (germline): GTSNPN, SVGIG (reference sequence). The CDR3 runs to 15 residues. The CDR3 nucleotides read TGTGCCTGGAGTGGAGGACTAGCGGGCACCGGGGAGCTGTTTTTT. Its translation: CAWSGGLAGTGELFF.

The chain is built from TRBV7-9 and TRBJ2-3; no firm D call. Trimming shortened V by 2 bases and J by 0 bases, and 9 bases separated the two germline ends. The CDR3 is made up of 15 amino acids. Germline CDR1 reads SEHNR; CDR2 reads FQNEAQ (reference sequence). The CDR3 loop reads CASSLLTVSTDTQYF. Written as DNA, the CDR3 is TGTGCCAGCAGCTTACTCACAGTTAGCACAGATACGCAGTATTTT. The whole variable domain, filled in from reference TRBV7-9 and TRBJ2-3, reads DTGVSQNPRHKITKRGQNVTFRCDPISEHNRLYWYRQTLGQGPEFLTYFQNEAQLEKSRLLSDRFSAERPKGSFSTLEIQRTEQGDSAMYLCASSLLTVSTDTQYFGPGTRLTVL.

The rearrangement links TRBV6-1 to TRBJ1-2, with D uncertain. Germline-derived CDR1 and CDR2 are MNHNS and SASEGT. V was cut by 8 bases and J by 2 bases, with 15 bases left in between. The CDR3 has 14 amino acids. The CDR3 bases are TGTGCCAGCTCCCCCCCTCCACCCAACTATGGCTACACCTTC. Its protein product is CASSPPPPNYGYTF.

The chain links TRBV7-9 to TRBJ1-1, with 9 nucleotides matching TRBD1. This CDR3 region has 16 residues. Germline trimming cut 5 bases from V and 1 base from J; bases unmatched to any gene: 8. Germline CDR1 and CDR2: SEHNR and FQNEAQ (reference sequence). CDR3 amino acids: CASSHRDRAANTEAFF. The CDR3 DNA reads TGTGCCAGCAGCCACCGGGACAGGGCGGCGAACACTGAAGCTTTCTTT.

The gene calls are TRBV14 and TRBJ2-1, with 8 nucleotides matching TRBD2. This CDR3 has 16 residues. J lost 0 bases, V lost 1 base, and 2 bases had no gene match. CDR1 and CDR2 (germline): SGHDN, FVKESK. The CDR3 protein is CASSQGAGGSYNEQFF. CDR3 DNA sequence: TGTGCCAGCAGCCAAGGGGCGGGGGGCTCCTACAATGAGCAGTTCTTC.

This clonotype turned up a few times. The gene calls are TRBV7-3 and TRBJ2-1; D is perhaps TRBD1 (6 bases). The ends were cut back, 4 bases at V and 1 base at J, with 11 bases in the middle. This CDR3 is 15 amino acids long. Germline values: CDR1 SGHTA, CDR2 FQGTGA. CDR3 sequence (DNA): TGTGCCAGCAGCTACCTACAGGGATCCTACAATGAGCAGTTCTTC. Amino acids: CASSYLQGSYNEQFF.

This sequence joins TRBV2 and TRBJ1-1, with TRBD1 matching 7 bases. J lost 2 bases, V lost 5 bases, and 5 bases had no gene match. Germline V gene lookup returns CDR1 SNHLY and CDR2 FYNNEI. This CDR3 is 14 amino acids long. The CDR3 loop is CASSFQGGNTEAFF. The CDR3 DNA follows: TGTGCCAGCAGTTTTCAGGGGGGAAACACTGAAGCTTTCTTT. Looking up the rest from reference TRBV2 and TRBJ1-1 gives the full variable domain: EPEVTQTPSHQVTQMGQEVILRCVPISNHLYFYWYRQILGQKVEFLVSFYNNEISEKSEIFDDQFSVERPDGSNFTLKIRSTKLEDSAMYFCASSFQGGNTEAFFGQGTRLTVV.

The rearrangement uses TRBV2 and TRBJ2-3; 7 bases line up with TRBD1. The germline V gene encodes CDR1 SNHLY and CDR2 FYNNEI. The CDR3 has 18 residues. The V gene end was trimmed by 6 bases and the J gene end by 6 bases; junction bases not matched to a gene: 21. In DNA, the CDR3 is TGTGCCAGCAGGACCGCCGTGGTAACAGGGGATCGTCACGATACGCAGTATTTT. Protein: CASRTAVVTGDRHDTQYF.

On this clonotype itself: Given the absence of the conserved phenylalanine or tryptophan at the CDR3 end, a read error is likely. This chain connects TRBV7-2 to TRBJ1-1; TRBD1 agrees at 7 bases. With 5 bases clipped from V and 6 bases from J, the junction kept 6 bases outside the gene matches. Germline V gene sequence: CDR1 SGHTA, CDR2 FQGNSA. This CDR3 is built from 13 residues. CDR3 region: CASSLTGAAEAFS. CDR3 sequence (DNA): TGTGCCAGCAGCCTCACAGGGGCCGCTGAAGCTTTCTCT.

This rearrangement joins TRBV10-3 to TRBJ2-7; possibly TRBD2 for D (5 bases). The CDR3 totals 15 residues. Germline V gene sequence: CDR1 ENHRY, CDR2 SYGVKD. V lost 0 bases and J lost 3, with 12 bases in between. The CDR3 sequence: CAISESIGGSYEQYF. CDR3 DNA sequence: TGTGCCATCAGTGAGTCTATCGGAGGTAGCTACGAGCAGTACTTC.

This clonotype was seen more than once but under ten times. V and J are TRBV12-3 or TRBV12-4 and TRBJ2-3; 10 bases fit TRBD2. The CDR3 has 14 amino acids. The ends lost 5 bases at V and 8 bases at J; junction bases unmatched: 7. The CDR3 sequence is CASSRPGLASTQYF. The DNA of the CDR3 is TGTGCCAGCAGTCGACCGGGACTAGCGAGTACGCAGTATTTT.

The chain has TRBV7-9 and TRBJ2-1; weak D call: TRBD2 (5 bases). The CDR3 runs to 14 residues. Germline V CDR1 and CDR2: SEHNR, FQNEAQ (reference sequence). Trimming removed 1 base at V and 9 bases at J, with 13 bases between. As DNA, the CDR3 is TGTGCCAGCAGCTTAGACAATCAAGGAGGTGAGCAGTTCTTC. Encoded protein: CASSLDNQGGEQFF.

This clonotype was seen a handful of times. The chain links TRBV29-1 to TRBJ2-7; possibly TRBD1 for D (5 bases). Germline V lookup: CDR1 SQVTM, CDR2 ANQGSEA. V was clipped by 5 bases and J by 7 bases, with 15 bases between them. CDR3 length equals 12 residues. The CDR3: CSVKNRTREQYF. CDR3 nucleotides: TGCAGCGTTAAAAACAGGACGCGGGAGCAGTACTTC.

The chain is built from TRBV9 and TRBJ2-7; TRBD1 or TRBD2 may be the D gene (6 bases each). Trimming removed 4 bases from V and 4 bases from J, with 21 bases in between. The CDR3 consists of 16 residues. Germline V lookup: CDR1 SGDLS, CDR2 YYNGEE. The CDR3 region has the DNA TGTGCCAGCAGCCCAAGTCAAGGGGGAGGTGATTACGAGCAGTACTTC. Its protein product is CASSPSQGGGDYEQYF.